These 26 T cell receptor beta chains originate from one sample sequenced in a study of radiation and T cells in renal cell carcinoma. Repertoires were generated with immunoSEQ multiplex PCR, while TCRdb's copy carries only in-frame clones and drops some. This sample has approximately 140,000 clones, with around four fifths found just once. Specified time point: baseline pretreatment blood. Described treatment: 15 Gy SBRT to primary tumor, nephrectomy 4 weeks later. The source was blood, collected from a patient whose treatment included radiotherapy and nephrectomy. The receptors stem from a woman between 45 and 60 years old with renal cell carcinoma.

In its sample, this clone was seen a few times. The chain combines TRBV11-2 with TRBJ1-1; the D is unclear. CDR1 is SGHAT and CDR2 is FQNNGV in the germline V gene. Trimming left V 5 bases short and J 0 bases short, with 7 bases between. The CDR3 loop spans 13 amino acids. This CDR3 reads CASSPDLNTEAFF. The CDR3 DNA reads as TGTGCCAGCAGCCCTGACTTGAACACTGAAGCTTTCTTT.

This clone has a single count. This chain uses TRBV27 with TRBJ1-2; D remains unclear. Germline lookup yields CDR1 MNHEY and CDR2 SMNVEV (reference sequence). The CDR3 is made up of 11 amino acids. Deletions cut 10 bases from V and 3 bases from J, with 9 bases between. Here the CDR3 DNA reads TGTGCCAACGAGTGTGACTATGGCTACACCTTC. It yields the protein CANECDYGYTF.

The rearrangement links TRBV5-4 to TRBJ1-6, with D tentatively TRBD1 (5 bases). The germline CDR1 and CDR2 sequences are SGHNT and YYREEE (reference sequence). The CDR3 spans 14 residues. Between the trimmed V and J ends, which lost 5 bases and 9 bases, there was a span of 15 bases. In DNA form, the CDR3 reads TGTGCCAGCAGACCCCGGGACGGCGGTTCACCCCTCCACTTT. The encoded protein is CASRPRDGGSPLHF.

The rearrangement links TRBV15 to TRBJ1-2, with TRBD1 identical over 9 bases. Germline values: CDR1 LNHNV, CDR2 YYDKDF (reference sequence). The CDR3 spans 15 residues. Trimming cost V 2 bases and J 4 bases; bases outside gene matches: 5. CDR3 DNA: TGTGCCACCAGCAGACCCGGGACAGGGAGCTATGGCTACACCTTC. Translating gives CATSRPGTGSYGYTF.

This chain uses TRBV2 with TRBJ1-2; 9 positions agree with TRBD1. Germline V gene data show CDR1 as SNHLY and CDR2 as FYNNEI. After removal of 5 bases from V and 7 bases from J, the junction contained 8 bases not matched to a gene. This CDR3 region has 14 residues. CDR3 sequence reads: CASSRDREYGGYTF. The DNA of the CDR3 is TGTGCCAGCAGTCGGGACAGGGAGTATGGTGGCTACACCTTC.

The J gene is TRBJ1-5, the V gene TRBV29-1; D unclear. The CDR3 extends over 13 amino acids. Germline CDR1 reads SQVTM; CDR2 reads ANQGSEA. Trimming took 3 bases from V and 6 from J, leaving 12 bases between them. This CDR3 reads CSVEEHRGQPQHF. CDR3 sequence (DNA): TGCAGCGTTGAGGAGCACCGCGGTCAGCCCCAGCATTTT.

The chain joins TRBV5-1 to TRBJ2-3, with 11 bases that match TRBD1. Losses at the gene ends were 0 bases for V and 6 bases for J; bases not matched to a gene: 3. CDR3 length: 15 residues. From germline, CDR1 is SGHRS and CDR2 YFSETQ. DNA of the CDR3: TGCGCCAGCAGCTTGGGGACAGGGGGCATGGATACGCAGTATTTT. This encodes CASSLGTGGMDTQYF.

CDR3 loop: CASSLDPGIRETQYF. CDR3 nucleotide sequence: TGTGCCAGCAGCTTGGATCCAGGGATTAGGGAGACCCAGTACTTC. The chain links TRBV5-4 to TRBJ2-5; D might be TRBD1 (5 bases). Trimming left V 0 bases short and J 5 bases short, with 14 bases between. The CDR3 loop spans 15 amino acids. The germline V gene has CDR1 SGHNT and CDR2 YYREEE (reference sequence).

This clone came up once. The genes are TRBV27 and TRBJ1-2; 9 bases are a match to TRBD1. The CDR3 runs 17 residues. The ends lost 5 bases at V and 2 bases at J; junction bases unmatched: 12. The germline gives CDR1 MNHEY, CDR2 SMNVEV (reference sequence). The CDR3, as DNA: TGTGCCAGCAGTACCGGGACAGGGATACCCCTGAACTATGGCTACACCTTC. Protein: CASSTGTGIPLNYGYTF.

This clone was detected only once. The V gene is TRBV14, the J gene TRBJ1-1, with D uncertain. Between the trimmed V and J ends, which lost 5 bases and 3 bases, there was a span of 10 bases. Per the germline V gene, CDR1 is SGHDN and CDR2 is FVKESK. This CDR3 region has 13 residues. The CDR3 region has the DNA TGTGCCAGCAGCGTCGGGTTAGACACTGAAGCTTTCTTT. This encodes CASSVGLDTEAFF. Full variable domain (outside the CDR3, taken from reference TRBV14 and TRBJ1-1): EAGVTQFPSHSVIEKGQTVTLRCDPISGHDNLYWYRRVMGKEIKFLLHFVKESKQDESGMPNNRFLAERTGGTYSTLKVQPAELEDSGVYFCASSVGLDTEAFFGQGTRLTVV.

The chain joins TRBV5-6 to TRBJ1-5; D is unclear. The CDR3 spans 15 residues. Deletions cut 1 base from V and 0 bases from J, with 8 bases between. Germline loops: CDR1 SGHDT, CDR2 YYEEEE. CDR3 coding DNA: TGTGCCAGCAGCTTGCAAGGCAATAGCAATCAGCCCCAGCATTTT. It is translated as CASSLQGNSNQPQHF.

This clone is a singleton in its sample. The chain links TRBV2 to TRBJ2-2, with D tentatively TRBD2 (6 bases). Germline V lookup: CDR1 SNHLY, CDR2 FYNNEI. V lost 5 bases to trimming and J lost 3 bases, with 19 bases between them. CDR3 length: 17 amino acids. The CDR3 DNA reads TGTGCCAGCAGTCATAAGGTGGCGGGAATCGACACCGGGGAGCTGTTTTTT. Its translation: CASSHKVAGIDTGELFF.

The V call is TRBV5-1, the J call TRBJ2-7, with 10 bases lining up with TRBD2. The J segment lost 3 bases and the V segment lost 4 bases, leaving 7 bases of the junction unmatched. CDR3 length equals 15 residues. Germline CDR1 is SGHRS and CDR2 is YFSETQ. The CDR3 nucleotides read TGCGCCAGCAGCGGCCGGACTAGCGGCCTCTACGAGCAGTACTTC. This gives the protein CASSGRTSGLYEQYF. Combining the CDR3 with reference TRBV5-1 and TRBJ2-7 gives the whole variable domain KAGVTQTPRYLIKTRGQQVTLSCSPISGHRSVSWYQQTPGQGLQFLFEYFSETQRNKGNFPGRFSGRQFSNSRSEMNVSTLELGDSALYLCASSGRTSGLYEQYFGPGTRLTVT.

The chain uses TRBV7-2 and TRBJ1-3, with D possibly matching TRBD1 (5 bases). Germline V lookup: CDR1 SGHTA, CDR2 FQGNSA. The CDR3 has 14 amino acids. The V gene lost 5 bases and the J gene lost 4 bases, with 12 bases spanning the gap. The CDR3 nucleotides are TGTGCCAGCAGCCGGGACCGGGGGGGAAACACCATATATTTT. It yields the protein CASSRDRGGNTIYF.

The CDR3 coding sequence is TGTGCCATCAGTGAGCCGGGGACTAGCGGTCCGCAGTATTTT. Amino acids: CAISEPGTSGPQYF. V is TRBV10-3 and J is TRBJ2-3; 11 nucleotides match TRBD2. This CDR3 has 14 amino acids. V dropped 2 bases and J dropped 10; count of bases not matched to a gene: 5. CDR1 and CDR2 (germline): ENHRY, SYGVKD.

The rearrangement uses TRBV27 and TRBJ2-3; 14 bases are a match to TRBD2. J lost 5 bases, V lost 6 bases, and 4 bases had no gene match. The germline CDR1 and CDR2 sequences are MNHEY and SMNVEV (reference sequence). The CDR3 length is 15 residues. In nucleotides, the CDR3 is TGTGCCAGCAGAGACGGGACTAGCGGGAGAGATACGCAGTATTTT. This translates into CASRDGTSGRDTQYF.

The gene calls are TRBV5-1 and TRBJ2-7; D gene ambiguous. Trimming pared 4 bases from V and 0 bases from J, leaving 5 bases between. This CDR3 is built from 12 residues. Germline CDR1 is SGHRS and CDR2 is YFSETQ. The CDR3 DNA reads TGCGCCAGCAGCGTGAGCTCCTACGAGCAGTACTTC. Amino acids: CASSVSSYEQYF.

The J gene is TRBJ2-3, the V gene TRBV4-3; D gene unclear. This CDR3 is built from 13 residues. Germline V gives CDR1 LGHNA, CDR2 YSLEER. Trimming stripped 4 bases from V and 3 bases from J, with 8 bases between. The CDR3 loop reads CASSRVGTDTQYF. CDR3 nucleotides: TGCGCCAGCAGCCGGGTAGGGACAGATACGCAGTATTTT.

This clone showed up many times. An end of the junction does not agree with germline; a read error may underlie this. The CDR3 here is CASSELGMKTEAFF. In DNA, the CDR3 is TGTGCCAGCAGTGAACTCGGGATGAAGACTGAAGCTTTCTTT. The rearrangement joins TRBV25-1 to TRBJ1-1; D unresolved. The CDR3 extends over 14 amino acids. Germline CDR1 and CDR2: MGHDK and SYGVNS.

The J gene is TRBJ1-1, the V gene TRBV7-9; 10 positions match TRBD1. The CDR3 sequence is 16 residues long. V lost 4 bases, J lost 0 bases, and 5 bases stayed unmatched. CDR1 is SEHNR and CDR2 is FQNEAQ in the germline V gene (reference sequence). In DNA, the CDR3 is TGTGCCAGCAGCTCCCGGGACAGGGGCATGAACACTGAAGCTTTCTTT. Residues: CASSSRDRGMNTEAFF.

The V and J genes are TRBV10-2 and TRBJ2-7; 7 nucleotides match TRBD1. Germline V gene data show CDR1 as WSHSY and CDR2 as SAAADI. V lost 5 bases to trimming and J lost 3 bases; unmatched junction nucleotides: 4. This CDR3 spans 13 amino acids. In DNA form, the CDR3 reads TGCGCCAGCAGTCTTGGACAGGACTACGAGCAGTACTTC. As protein: CASSLGQDYEQYF.

The V gene is TRBV9, the J gene TRBJ1-5; 9 bases match TRBD1. The CDR3 consists of 14 residues. CDR1 SGDLS and CDR2 YYNGEE come from the germline V gene. After removal of 3 bases from V and 5 bases from J, the junction contained 3 bases not matched to a gene. CDR3 in amino acids: CASSATGGDQPQHF. The CDR3 nucleotides read TGTGCCAGCAGCGCGACAGGGGGAGATCAGCCCCAGCATTTT.

The V call is TRBV5-1, the J call TRBJ2-3; 8 bases fit TRBD1. Trimming cost V 5 bases and J 2 bases; bases outside gene matches: 7. This CDR3 is built from 15 residues. The germline CDR1 and CDR2 sequences are SGHRS and YFSETQ. CDR3 DNA sequence: TGCGCCAGCAGGGTGACAGGGGATAACACAGATACGCAGTATTTT. It yields the protein CASRVTGDNTDTQYF.

J is TRBJ1-1 and V is TRBV7-9; 9 nucleotides agree with TRBD1. The CDR3 totals 17 residues. Germline-derived CDR1 and CDR2 are SEHNR and FQNEAQ (reference sequence). The V and J ends lost 3 bases and 1 base, in that order; junction bases with no gene match: 9. In nucleotides, the CDR3 is TGTGCCAGCAGCTTCTTAACAGGGGGCTGGGGGAACACTGAAGCTTTCTTT. Translation gives CASSFLTGGWGNTEAFF. Based on the CDR3 plus reference TRBV7-9 and TRBJ1-1, the full variable domain is DTGVSQNPRHKITKRGQNVTFRCDPISEHNRLYWYRQTLGQGPEFLTYFQNEAQLEKSRLLSDRFSAERPKGSFSTLEIQRTEQGDSAMYLCASSFLTGGWGNTEAFFGQGTRLTVV.

This clone was seen a few times. The chain is built from TRBV30 and TRBJ1-1; 9 bases agree with TRBD1. V lost 0 bases, J lost 6 bases, and 8 bases stayed unmatched. The germline V gene has CDR1 GTSNPN and CDR2 SVGIG (reference sequence). The CDR3 sequence is 15 residues long. The CDR3 DNA is TGTGCCTGGAGTGTACAGGGGGCTGGATCTTCTGAAGCTTTCTTT. Its translation is CAWSVQGAGSSEAFF.

The rearrangement joins TRBV4-1 to TRBJ1-4, with D possibly TRBD1 on 5 matching bases. Trimming pared 3 bases from V and 3 bases from J, leaving 11 bases between. This CDR3 contains 15 residues. Germline V lookup: CDR1 MGHRA, CDR2 YSYEKL. The CDR3 sequence is CASSQGTAPNEKLFF. CDR3 in DNA: TGCGCCAGCAGCCAGGGGACGGCACCTAATGAAAAACTGTTTTTT.